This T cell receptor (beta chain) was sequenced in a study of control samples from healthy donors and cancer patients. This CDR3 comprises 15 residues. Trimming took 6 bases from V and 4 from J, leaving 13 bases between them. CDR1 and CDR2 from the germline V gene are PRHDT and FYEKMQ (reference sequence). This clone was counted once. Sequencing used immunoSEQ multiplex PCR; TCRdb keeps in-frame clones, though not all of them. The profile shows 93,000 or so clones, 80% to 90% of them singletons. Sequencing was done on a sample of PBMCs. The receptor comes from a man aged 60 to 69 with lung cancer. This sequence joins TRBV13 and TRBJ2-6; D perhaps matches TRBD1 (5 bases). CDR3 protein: CASRTRQSGANVLTF. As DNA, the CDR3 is TGTGCCAGCAGAACACGACAGAGCGGGGCCAACGTCCTGACTTTC. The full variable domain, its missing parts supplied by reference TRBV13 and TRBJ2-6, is AAGVIQSPRHLIKEKRETATLKCYPIPRHDTVYWYQQGPGQDPQFLISFYEKMQSDKGSIPDRFSAQQFSDYHSELNMSSLELGDSALYFCASRTRQSGANVLTFGAGSRLTVL.